Shown below are 30 T cell receptor beta chains from a single sample sequenced in a study of T cell changes during pregnancy in multiple sclerosis. Generated by immunoSEQ multiplex PCR, the TCRdb table keeps only in-frame clones and is missing some. This sample has around 35,000 clones, with approximately 92% found just once. The sample in question was CD4+ T cells from peripheral blood mononuclear cells, obtained in the third trimester of pregnancy. These receptors came from a female donor in good health, enrolled as a control in a pregnancy study.

This chain joins TRBV27 and TRBJ2-7, with TRBD1 matching 9 bases. CDR3 length: 14 residues. With V trimmed by 7 bases and J by 3 bases, 7 bases remained unmatched. Germline V gives CDR1 MNHEY, CDR2 SMNVEV (reference sequence). The CDR3 sequence: CASTVGQGSYEQYF. The CDR3 DNA is TGTGCCAGCACTGTTGGACAGGGGAGCTACGAGCAGTACTTC.

The rearrangement uses TRBV19 and TRBJ2-5, with TRBD2 matching over 8 bases. CDR3 length: 16 residues. The V and J ends lost 3 bases and 2 bases, in that order; junction bases with no gene match: 8. Germline CDR1 and CDR2: LNHDA and SQIVND (reference sequence). The CDR3 sequence: CASSITLAGGQETQYF. DNA for the CDR3: TGTGCCAGTAGTATCACCCTAGCGGGTGGACAAGAGACCCAGTACTTC.

This clone has just one count. CDR3 sequence: CASSLLGSSGDTQYF. The DNA for the CDR3 is TGCGCCAGCAGCTTGTTAGGGAGTTCCGGAGATACGCAGTATTTT. The chain is built from TRBV5-1 and TRBJ2-3; D might be TRBD2 (5 bases). The V and J ends lost 1 base and 5 bases respectively, with 14 bases between them. CDR1 SGHRS and CDR2 YFSETQ come from the germline V gene. This CDR3 spans 15 amino acids.

This sequence joins TRBV16 and TRBJ2-3, with 8 bases lining up with TRBD2. Germline assignment: CDR1 KGHSY and CDR2 FQNENV. The CDR3 is 17 residues long. Trimming removed 0 bases from V and 2 bases from J; junction bases left unmatched: 7. CDR3 DNA: TGTGCCAGCAGCCAATCGATCCCGGGGGGGCCCACAGATACGCAGTATTTT. This translates into CASSQSIPGGPTDTQYF.

The CDR3 DNA is TGTGCCAGCAGTGCAGGGGCTGGGGCCAACGTCCTGACTTTC. This encodes CASSAGAGANVLTF. This chain connects TRBV6-5 to TRBJ2-6, with D perhaps TRBD1 (6 bases). The V end lost 5 bases, the J end lost 2 bases, and 7 bases lay between the germline ends. CDR1 MNHEY and CDR2 SVGAGI come from the germline V gene. This CDR3 is built from 14 residues.

The J gene is TRBJ1-5, the V gene TRBV7-8; D is possibly TRBD1 (5 bases). V lost 6 bases and J lost 1, with 13 bases in between. The CDR3 contains 15 residues. Germline V lookup: CDR1 SGHVS, CDR2 FQNEAQ. The CDR3 DNA reads as TGTGCCAGCAGGGGGCCGGAGGGCAGCAATCAGCCCCAGCATTTT. As protein: CASRGPEGSNQPQHF.

The chain has TRBV7-2 and TRBJ2-3; TRBD2 agrees at 12 bases. Germline V gene data show CDR1 as SGHTA and CDR2 as FQGNSA. The CDR3 loop spans 13 amino acids. Trimming removed 7 bases from V and 9 bases from J; junction bases left unmatched: 5. For the CDR3, the DNA is TGTGCCAGCAATCCGACTAGCGGGGGAACGCAGTATTTT. It translates to CASNPTSGGTQYF. Together with reference TRBV7-2 and TRBJ2-3, the CDR3 gives the full variable domain: GAGVSQSPSNKVTEKGKDVELRCDPISGHTALYWYRQSLGQGLEFLIYFQGNSAPDKSGLPSDRFSAERTGGSVSTLTIQRTQQEDSAVYLCASNPTSGGTQYFGPGTRLTVL.

The rearrangement uses TRBV7-9 and TRBJ1-1; D is ambiguous. Germline V gene lookup returns CDR1 SEHNR and CDR2 FQNEAQ (reference sequence). CDR3 length equals 18 residues. V was clipped by 7 bases and J by 2 bases, with 26 bases between them. The CDR3 coding sequence is TGTGCCAGCATCCTCCTACGGGTTGAGATCTCTGGCAACACTGAAGCTTTCTTT. This gives the protein CASILLRVEISGNTEAFF. Variable domain in full (rest from reference TRBV7-9 and TRBJ1-1): DTGVSQNPRHKITKRGQNVTFRCDPISEHNRLYWYRQTLGQGPEFLTYFQNEAQLEKSRLLSDRFSAERPKGSFSTLEIQRTEQGDSAMYLCASILLRVEISGNTEAFFGQGTRLTVV.

V usage is TRBV23-1 and J usage is TRBJ1-5, with TRBD1 identical over 7 bases. Being an ORF, TRBV23-1 has a function that is uncertain. J was trimmed by 2 bases and V by 3 bases; bases with no gene match: 16. The CDR3 contains 19 residues. The CDR3 loop is CASSHPRGRSGIGNQPQHF. The CDR3 bases are TGCGCCAGCAGTCACCCGAGGGGGCGAAGTGGTATTGGCAATCAGCCCCAGCATTTT.

The chain couples TRBV6-5 to TRBJ2-7; TRBD1 might be the D (5 bases). The CDR3 runs to 13 residues. V lost 6 bases and J lost 5, with 14 bases in between. Per germline, CDR1 MNHEY and CDR2 SVGAGI. The CDR3 loop is CASRPNRFHEQYF. CDR3 nucleotide sequence: TGTGCCAGCAGACCGAACAGGTTCCACGAGCAGTACTTC.

The rearrangement links TRBV11-1 to TRBJ2-1, with 12 bases that match TRBD1. Germline CDR1 SGHAT, CDR2 FQDESV (reference sequence). V shed 5 bases and J 8 bases; nucleotides not matched to a gene: 10. The CDR3 contains 16 residues. CDR3 loop: CASSPRRGQGAHEQFF. As DNA, the CDR3 is TGTGCCAGCAGCCCCAGGCGGGGACAGGGGGCTCATGAGCAGTTCTTC.

The chain carries TRBV14 and TRBJ2-2; weak D call: TRBD2 (5 bases). Trimming cost V 4 bases and J 3 bases, with 15 bases left between them. The CDR3 loop spans 16 amino acids. CDR1 and CDR2 (germline): SGHDN, FVKESK. The CDR3 sequence is CASSLPRGLDTGELFF. The CDR3 DNA reads TGTGCCAGCAGCCTTCCTCGGGGTTTGGACACCGGGGAGCTGTTTTTT. Supplemented by reference TRBV14 and TRBJ2-2, the full variable domain reads EAGVTQFPSHSVIEKGQTVTLRCDPISGHDNLYWYRRVMGKEIKFLLHFVKESKQDESGMPNNRFLAERTGGTYSTLKVQPAELEDSGVYFCASSLPRGLDTGELFFGEGSRLTVL.

This chain connects TRBV5-6 to TRBJ2-3; TRBD2 agrees at 8 bases. V was clipped by 4 bases and J by 5 bases; unmatched bases: 3. From germline, CDR1 is SGHDT and CDR2 YYEEEE. This CDR3 spans 13 amino acids. The chain's CDR3 is CASSRAGGDTQYF. CDR3 nucleotide sequence: TGTGCCAGCAGCCGGGCGGGGGGAGATACGCAGTATTTT.

The chain links TRBV9 to TRBJ2-7; perhaps TRBD1 as D (5 bases). Germline-derived CDR1 and CDR2 are SGDLS and YYNGEE. V was trimmed by 4 bases and J by 5 bases, leaving 16 bases between them. This CDR3 is built from 14 residues. The CDR3 nucleotides are TGTGCCAGCAGCCTGGGTATGGACACCCACGAGCAGTACTTC. This codes for CASSLGMDTHEQYF.

This sequence joins TRBV7-9 and TRBJ2-5, with 7 positions matching TRBD2. This CDR3 is built from 15 residues. CDR1 is SEHNR, CDR2 FQNEAQ, per germline (reference sequence). V was pared by 5 bases and J by 5 bases, with 11 bases of the junction left unmatched. In nucleotides, the CDR3 is TGTGCCAGCAGCCCTCGGCGGAGGGAGGGCGAGACCCAGTACTTC. Translating it yields CASSPRRREGETQYF.

Points on this clone: An end of the junction differs from the germline gene, which may be a read error. V gene TRBV5-1 combines with J gene TRBJ2-5, with 8 positions matching TRBD2. CDR3 size: 15 residues. Germline V lookup: CDR1 SGHRS, CDR2 YFSETQ. In DNA form, the CDR3 reads TGCGTCAGCAGCCTGGGGGGTAGCGGGGCTGAGACCCAGTACTTC. Translated, it gives CVSSLGGSGAETQYF. Variable domain in full (rest from reference TRBV5-1 and TRBJ2-5): KAGVTQTPRYLIKTRGQQVTLSCSPISGHRSVSWYQQTPGQGLQFLFEYFSETQRNKGNFPGRFSGRQFSNSRSEMNVSTLELGDSALYLCVSSLGGSGAETQYFGPGTRLLVL.

This clone has just one count. The rearrangement links TRBV25-1 to TRBJ2-7; 8 bases line up with TRBD2. The germline gives CDR1 MGHDK, CDR2 SYGVNS. This CDR3 has 13 amino acids. V shed 2 bases and J 4 bases; nucleotides not matched to a gene: 1. The CDR3 DNA follows: TGTGCCAGCAGTGAACCGGGGGGGTACGAGCAGTACTTC. Its translation: CASSEPGGYEQYF.

The gene calls are TRBV7-2 and TRBJ1-4; 8 bases match TRBD1. Germline V CDR1 and CDR2: SGHTA, FQGNSA. The CDR3 is 15 residues long. V gave up 4 bases and J gave up 2 bases; unmatched junction bases: 3. The CDR3 spells CASSSTGGTNEKLFF. The CDR3, as DNA: TGTGCCAGCAGCTCTACAGGGGGGACTAATGAAAAACTGTTTTTT.

This rearrangement joins TRBV7-2 to TRBJ2-2; possibly TRBD1 for D (6 bases). This CDR3 has 14 amino acids. V lost 5 bases, J lost 6 bases, and 13 bases lay in between. Germline values: CDR1 SGHTA, CDR2 FQGNSA. CDR3 bases: TGTGCCAGCAGCCGACAGACAGGTCCCGGGGAGCTGTTTTTT. Its protein product is CASSRQTGPGELFF.

This clone was recorded a few times. The chain couples TRBV6-6 to TRBJ1-5, with 7 bases identical to TRBD1. Germline lookup yields CDR1 MNHNY and CDR2 SVGAGI (reference sequence). The CDR3 length is 14 residues. Trimming cost V 3 bases and J 5 bases; bases outside gene matches: 4. The chain's CDR3 is CASSYPGTDQPQHF. CDR3 coding DNA: TGTGCCAGCAGTTATCCCGGGACAGATCAGCCCCAGCATTTT.

V is TRBV7-8 and J is TRBJ2-2, with D maybe TRBD2 (6 bases). Trimming pared 1 base from V and 5 bases from J, leaving 8 bases between. The germline V gene encodes CDR1 SGHVS and CDR2 FQNEAQ. This CDR3 region has 14 residues. In nucleotides, the CDR3 is TGTGCCAGCAGCTTAGGTGGGACTACCGGGGAGCTGTTTTTT. This encodes CASSLGGTTGELFF.

Here the CDR3 reads CASSLDSPGQGAYEQYF. In DNA, the CDR3 is TGTGCCAGCAGCTTAGATAGTCCGGGACAGGGGGCCTACGAGCAGTACTTC. This chain uses TRBV7-6 with TRBJ2-7, with 11 bases fitting TRBD1. V lost 1 base and J lost 2; bases outside the gene matches: 7. CDR1 and CDR2 from the germline V gene are SGHVS and FNYEAQ. The CDR3 has 17 amino acids.

The chain recombines TRBV19 with TRBJ1-4; TRBD1 agrees at 7 bases. With 5 bases clipped from V and 7 bases from J, the junction kept 10 bases outside the gene matches. The V gene's germline CDR1 is LNHDA and CDR2 SQIVND (reference sequence). The CDR3 loop spans 15 amino acids. The CDR3 DNA reads as TGTGCCAGTAGTGACCGACAGGGATTCAGTGAAAAACTGTTTTTT. This translates into CASSDRQGFSEKLFF.

The genes are TRBV7-2 and TRBJ1-1; D uncertain. The CDR3 length is 15 residues. Looked up from germline, CDR1 is SGHTA and CDR2 is FQGNSA. V lost 4 bases, J lost 3 bases, and 15 bases lay in between. The CDR3 sequence: CASSYAGSMDTEAFF. The CDR3, as DNA: TGTGCCAGCAGCTACGCGGGAAGTATGGACACTGAAGCTTTCTTT. Filled out from reference TRBV7-2 and TRBJ1-1, the complete variable domain reads GAGVSQSPSNKVTEKGKDVELRCDPISGHTALYWYRQSLGQGLEFLIYFQGNSAPDKSGLPSDRFSAERTGGSVSTLTIQRTQQEDSAVYLCASSYAGSMDTEAFFGQGTRLTVV.

This chain uses TRBV9 with TRBJ2-1; 7 bases are shared with TRBD2. The CDR3 is made up of 13 amino acids. Germline V gives CDR1 SGDLS, CDR2 YYNGEE. With V trimmed by 2 bases and J by 7 bases, 3 bases remained unmatched. The DNA for the CDR3 is TGTGCCAGCAGCGTCAGCGGGGCGAATGAGCAGTTCTTC. Protein product: CASSVSGANEQFF.

This clone was recorded only once. This chain links TRBV4-3 with TRBJ1-1; 9 nucleotides align to TRBD1. Germline V gene lookup returns CDR1 LGHNA and CDR2 YSLEER. The CDR3 covers 16 residues. Trimming at V came to 4 bases and at J to 2 bases, leaving 8 bases not matched to a gene. CDR3 loop: CASSLRQGQGNTEAFF. The CDR3, as DNA: TGCGCCAGCAGCCTACGGCAGGGACAGGGTAACACTGAAGCTTTCTTT.

The chain uses TRBV5-1 and TRBJ2-1; D is uncertain. The CDR3 has 18 residues. The V end lost 0 bases, the J end lost 1 base, and 17 bases lay between the germline ends. The germline V gene encodes CDR1 SGHRS and CDR2 YFSETQ. The CDR3 sequence: CASSLASSSGRSYNEQFF. CDR3 in DNA: TGCGCCAGCAGCTTGGCCTCTTCCTCAGGCAGGTCCTACAATGAGCAGTTCTTC.

The rearrangement links TRBV29-1 to TRBJ2-7; possibly TRBD1 for D (5 bases). Germline CDR1 and CDR2: SQVTM and ANQGSEA. The V and J ends lost 5 bases and 2 bases respectively, with 10 bases between them. The CDR3 runs to 12 residues. The CDR3 here is CSVFDSPYEQYF. In nucleotides, the CDR3 is TGCAGCGTTTTCGACAGCCCCTACGAGCAGTACTTC.

The chain employs TRBV4-3 and TRBJ1-1, with D unclear. V was shortened by 8 bases and J by 0 bases, with 16 bases between the two germline ends. Germline loops: CDR1 LGHNA, CDR2 YSLEER. This CDR3 is 15 amino acids long. This CDR3 reads CASGRAFAMNTEAFF. In nucleotides, the CDR3 is TGCGCCAGCGGCCGGGCCTTCGCAATGAACACTGAAGCTTTCTTT.

This clone was picked up one time. The V gene is TRBV5-4, the J gene TRBJ1-1; no clear D gene. The CDR3 sequence is 14 residues long. Looked up from germline, CDR1 is SGHNT and CDR2 is YYREEE (reference sequence). Deletions cut 0 bases from V and 1 base from J, with 7 bases between. DNA for the CDR3: TGTGCCAGCAGCTTGGAACTTAGGAACACTGAAGCTTTCTTT. It yields the protein CASSLELRNTEAFF.